In this sample, the clone carrying this T cell receptor beta chain turned up once. Study processing details: Quantification of nucleated cells was approximated via reference gene primer amplification. Assay used: immunoSEQ multiplex PCR; TCRdb lists only in-frame clones, some missing. That table supplies the V and J calls and clone size; D and trimming were determined from the DNA. The table shows approximately 250,000 clones, with 84% occurring only once. This sample was taken from a study of blood T cell repertoires in COVID-19. Looking at the study overall: PBMCs, B-cell-depleted T cells, or T cells were the source of the cDNA or gDNA that made up the material.

The ends lost 7 bases at V and 7 bases at J; junction bases unmatched: 9. The germline CDR1 and CDR2 sequences are MDHEN and SYDVKM. This CDR3 has 13 amino acids. The genes are TRBV28 and TRBJ2-7; 8 bases match TRBD1. The TCR comes from a human donor in a cohort sampled during active COVID-19. Sequences were obtained from peripheral blood. In nucleotides, the CDR3 is TGTGCCAGCAAGGAGCAGGGGGCGGGGGAGCAGTACTTC. Translated, it gives CASKEQGAGEQYF.